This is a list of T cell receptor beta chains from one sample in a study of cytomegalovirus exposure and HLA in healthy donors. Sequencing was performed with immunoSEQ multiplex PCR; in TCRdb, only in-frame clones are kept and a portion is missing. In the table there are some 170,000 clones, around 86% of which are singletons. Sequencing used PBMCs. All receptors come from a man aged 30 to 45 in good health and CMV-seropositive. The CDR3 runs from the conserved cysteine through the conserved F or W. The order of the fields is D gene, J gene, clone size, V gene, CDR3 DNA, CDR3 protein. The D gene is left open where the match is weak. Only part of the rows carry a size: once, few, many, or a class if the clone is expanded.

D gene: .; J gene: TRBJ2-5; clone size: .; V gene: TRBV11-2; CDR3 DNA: TGTGCCACGACGGGGAACCAAGAGACCCAGTACTTC; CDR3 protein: CATTGNQETQYF
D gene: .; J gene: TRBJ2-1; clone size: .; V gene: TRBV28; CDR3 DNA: TGTGCCAGCAGCCTCGGTGGTAATGAGCAGTTCTTC; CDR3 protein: CASSLGGNEQFF
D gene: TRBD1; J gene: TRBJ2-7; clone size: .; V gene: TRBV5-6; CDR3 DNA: TGTGCCAGCAGCCCGGGACAGGGGGCGTCCGAGCAGTACTTC; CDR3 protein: CASSPGQGASEQYF
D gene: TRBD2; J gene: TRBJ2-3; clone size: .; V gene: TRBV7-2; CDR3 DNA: TGTGCCAGCAGCTTGGGGCGTAGCGGGAGGGGCGATACGCAGTATTTT; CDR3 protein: CASSLGRSGRGDTQYF
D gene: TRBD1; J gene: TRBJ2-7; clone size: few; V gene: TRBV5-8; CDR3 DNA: TGTGCCAGCAGCCGCAAGGGGACAGGGGGCTATGAGCAGTACTTC; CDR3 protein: CASSRKGTGGYEQYF
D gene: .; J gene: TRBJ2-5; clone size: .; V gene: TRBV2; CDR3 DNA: TGTGCCAGCTTGAGGGACCACCAAGAGACCCAGTACTTC; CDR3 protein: CASLRDHQETQYF
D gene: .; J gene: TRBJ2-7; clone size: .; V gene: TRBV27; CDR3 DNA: TGTGCCAGCAGTTTATCATTCTACGAGCAGTACTTC; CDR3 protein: CASSLSFYEQYF
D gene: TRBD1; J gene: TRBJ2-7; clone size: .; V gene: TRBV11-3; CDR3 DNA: TGTGCCAGCAGCGCCCTCCGGGACAGCTACGAGCAGTACTTC; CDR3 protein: CASSALRDSYEQYF
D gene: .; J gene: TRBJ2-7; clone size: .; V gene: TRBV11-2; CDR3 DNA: TGTGCCAGCAGCGGAAGAAGGTATTCCTACGAGCAGTACTTC; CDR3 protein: CASSGRRYSYEQYF
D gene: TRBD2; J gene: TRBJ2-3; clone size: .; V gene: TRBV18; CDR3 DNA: TGTGCCAGCTCACCACCCGGGACTAGCGGGAGGGCAGATACGCAGTATTTT; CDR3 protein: CASSPPGTSGRADTQYF
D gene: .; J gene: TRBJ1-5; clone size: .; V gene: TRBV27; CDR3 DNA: TGTGCCAGCAGTTCCGGGAGGGGCAATCAGCCCCAGCATTTT; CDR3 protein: CASSSGRGNQPQHF
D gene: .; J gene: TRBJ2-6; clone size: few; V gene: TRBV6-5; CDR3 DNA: TGTGCCAGCAGTCAAGGGGGCTCTGGGGCCAACGTCCTGACTTTC; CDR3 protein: CASSQGGSGANVLTF
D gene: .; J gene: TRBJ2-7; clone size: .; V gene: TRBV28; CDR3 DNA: TGTGCCAGCAGGGAGGGAGGGGGGACCTACGAGCAGTACTTC; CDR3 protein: CASREGGGTYEQYF
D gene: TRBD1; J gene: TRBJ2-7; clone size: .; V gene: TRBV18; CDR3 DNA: TGTGCCAGCTCAACTGGGACAGGATCCTACGAGCAGTACTTC; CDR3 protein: CASSTGTGSYEQYF
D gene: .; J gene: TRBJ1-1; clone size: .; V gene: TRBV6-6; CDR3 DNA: TGTGCCAGCAGCCCTAAGAGGACTGAAGCTTTCTTT; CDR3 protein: CASSPKRTEAFF
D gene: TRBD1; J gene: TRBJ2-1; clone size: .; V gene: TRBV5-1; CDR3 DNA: TGCGCCAGCAGAACCACAGGGGATGGCAATGAGCAGTTCTTC; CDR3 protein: CASRTTGDGNEQFF
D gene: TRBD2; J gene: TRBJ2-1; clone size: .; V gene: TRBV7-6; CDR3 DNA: TGTGCCAGCAGCTCGTCTTTGCGGGGGGACGAGCAGTTCTTC; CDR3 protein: CASSSSLRGDEQFF
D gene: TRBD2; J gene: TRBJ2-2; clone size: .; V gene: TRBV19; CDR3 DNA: TGTGCCAGTAGACTCACCGGGACTAGAGGAGGGGCCGGGGAGCTGTTTTTT; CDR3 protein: CASRLTGTRGGAGELFF
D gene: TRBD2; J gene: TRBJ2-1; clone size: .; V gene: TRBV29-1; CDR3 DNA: TGCAGCGCACCGGGGCGGGAGGGAAATGAGCAGTTCTTC; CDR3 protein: CSAPGREGNEQFF
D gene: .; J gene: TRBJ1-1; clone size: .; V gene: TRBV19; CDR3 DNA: TGTGCCAGTAGTATAAACCGGGCGGGCTCTGCTGAAGCTTTCTTT; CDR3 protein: CASSINRAGSAEAFF
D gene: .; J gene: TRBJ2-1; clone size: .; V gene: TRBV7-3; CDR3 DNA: TGTGCCAGCAGCTTTAAGGCGGGAAGCTACAATGAGCAGTTCTTC; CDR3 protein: CASSFKAGSYNEQFF
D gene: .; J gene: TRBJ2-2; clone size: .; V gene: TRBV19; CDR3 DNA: TGTGCCAGTAGTATAAGGCGGGGACTCACCGGGGAGCTGTTTTTT; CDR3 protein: CASSIRRGLTGELFF
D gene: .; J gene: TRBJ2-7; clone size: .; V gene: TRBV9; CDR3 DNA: TGTGCCAGCAGCAGGCCTCCTCGCGGGGAGCAGTACTTC; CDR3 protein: CASSRPPRGEQYF
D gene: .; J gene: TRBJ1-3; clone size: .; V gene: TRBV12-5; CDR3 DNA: TGTGCTAGTGGAACGGGAAACACCATATATTTT; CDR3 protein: CASGTGNTIYF
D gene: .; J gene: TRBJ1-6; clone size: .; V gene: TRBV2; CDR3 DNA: TGTGCCAGCAGTGAAAGCGAGAGGGCACGATCACCCCTCCACTTT; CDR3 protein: CASSESERARSPLHF
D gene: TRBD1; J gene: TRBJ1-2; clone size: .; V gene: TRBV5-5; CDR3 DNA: TGTGCCAGCAGCCCGGAATGGGACAGCTCCTATGGCTACACCTTC; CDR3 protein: CASSPEWDSSYGYTF
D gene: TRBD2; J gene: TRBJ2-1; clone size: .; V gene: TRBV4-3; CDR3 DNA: TGCGCCAGCAGCCAAGACGTCCGACTAGCGGGGGGGTACAATGAGCAGTTCTTC; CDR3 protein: CASSQDVRLAGGYNEQFF
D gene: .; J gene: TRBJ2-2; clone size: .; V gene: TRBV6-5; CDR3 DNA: TGTGCCAGCAGTTACTCGTGGACGAACACCGGGGAGCTGTTTTTT; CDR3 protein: CASSYSWTNTGELFF
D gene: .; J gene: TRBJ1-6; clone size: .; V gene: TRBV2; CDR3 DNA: TGTGCCAGCAGTACTACCGAGAATTCACCCCTCCACTTT; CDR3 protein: CASSTTENSPLHF
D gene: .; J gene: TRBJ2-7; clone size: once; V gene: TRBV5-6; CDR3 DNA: TGTGCCAGCAGCTTGGGGGGTTTGTACGAGCAGTACTTC; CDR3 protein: CASSLGGLYEQYF
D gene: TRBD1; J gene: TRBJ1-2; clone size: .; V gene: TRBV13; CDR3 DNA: TGTGCCAGCAGCGAACGACAGGGTCTAAGCTACACCTTC; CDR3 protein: CASSERQGLSYTF
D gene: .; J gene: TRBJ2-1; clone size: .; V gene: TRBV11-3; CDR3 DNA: TGTGCCAGCAGCCATCACACAGGTCGGAGGCAGTTCTTC; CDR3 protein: CASSHHTGRRQFF
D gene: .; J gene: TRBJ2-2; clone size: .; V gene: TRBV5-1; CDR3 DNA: TGCGCCAGCAGAGGGGAGGCCGGGGAGCTGTTTTTT; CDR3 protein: CASRGEAGELFF
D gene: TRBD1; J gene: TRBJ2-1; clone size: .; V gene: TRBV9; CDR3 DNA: TGTGCCAGCAGCGACGGACAGGGACACAATGAGCAGTTCTTC; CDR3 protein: CASSDGQGHNEQFF
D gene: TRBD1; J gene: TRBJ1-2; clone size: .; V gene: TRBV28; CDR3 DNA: TGTGCCAGCAGTTTACCCAGGATCCGGGACAGGGGCTTATCTGACTATGGCTACACCTTC; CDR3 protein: CASSLPRIRDRGLSDYGYTF
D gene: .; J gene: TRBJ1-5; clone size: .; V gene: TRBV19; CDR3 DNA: TGTGCCAGTACTCCGCCGGGGTTTGGTAGTGGTGGTCAGCCCCAGCATTTT; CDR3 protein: CASTPPGFGSGGQPQHF
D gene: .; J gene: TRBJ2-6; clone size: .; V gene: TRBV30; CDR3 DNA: TGTGCCTGGAGGCCCTCCGGGGCCAACGTCCTGACTTTC; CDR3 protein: CAWRPSGANVLTF
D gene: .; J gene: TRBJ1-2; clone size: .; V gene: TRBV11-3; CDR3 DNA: TGTGCCAGCAGCTTAGATCCAGGGAACTTCTATGGCTACACCTTC; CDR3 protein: CASSLDPGNFYGYTF
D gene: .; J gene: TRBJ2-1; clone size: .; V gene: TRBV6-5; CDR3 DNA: TGTGCCAGCAGCCACCAGCAGTCCCAGTTCTTC; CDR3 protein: CASSHQQSQFF
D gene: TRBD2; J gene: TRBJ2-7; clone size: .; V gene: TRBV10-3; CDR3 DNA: TGTGCCATCAGAGAGCGGGAGGGCCTGTACGAGCAGTACTTC; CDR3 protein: CAIREREGLYEQYF
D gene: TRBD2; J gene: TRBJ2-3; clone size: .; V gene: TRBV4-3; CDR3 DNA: TGCGCCAGCAGCCAGACACCCTCTGGCGGGGGGGCCGATGATACGCAGTATTTT; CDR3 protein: CASSQTPSGGGADDTQYF